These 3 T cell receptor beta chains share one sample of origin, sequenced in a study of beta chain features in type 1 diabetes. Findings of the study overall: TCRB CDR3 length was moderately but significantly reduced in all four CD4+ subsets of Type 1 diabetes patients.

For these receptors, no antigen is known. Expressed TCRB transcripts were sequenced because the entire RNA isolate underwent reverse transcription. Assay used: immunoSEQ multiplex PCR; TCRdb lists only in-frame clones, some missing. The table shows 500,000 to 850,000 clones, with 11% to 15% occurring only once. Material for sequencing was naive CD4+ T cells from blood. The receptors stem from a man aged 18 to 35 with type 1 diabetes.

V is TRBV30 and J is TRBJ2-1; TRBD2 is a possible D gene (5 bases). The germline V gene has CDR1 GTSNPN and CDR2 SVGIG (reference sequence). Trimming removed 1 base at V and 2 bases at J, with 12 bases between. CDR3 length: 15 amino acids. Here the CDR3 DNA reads TGTGCCTGGAGTGCAGCAGCGGTACCCTACAATGAGCAGTTCTTC. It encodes CAWSAAAVPYNEQFF.

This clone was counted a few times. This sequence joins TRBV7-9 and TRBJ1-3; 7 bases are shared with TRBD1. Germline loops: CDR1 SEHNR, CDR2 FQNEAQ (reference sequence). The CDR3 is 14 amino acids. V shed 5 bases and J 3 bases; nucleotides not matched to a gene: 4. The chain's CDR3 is CASSPTGVGNTIYF. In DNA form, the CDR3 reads TGTGCCAGCAGCCCAACAGGGGTTGGAAACACCATATATTTT.

CDR3 bases: TGTGCCAGCAGCTTAGCGAGGCAGCGGGGGGGCCTTGATACGCAGTATTTT. The encoded protein is CASSLARQRGGLDTQYF. V usage is TRBV7-2 and J usage is TRBJ2-3, with TRBD2 identical over 10 bases. V was clipped by 0 bases and J by 6 bases; unmatched bases: 9. The V gene's germline CDR1 is SGHTA and CDR2 FQGNSA. The CDR3 has 17 amino acids.